The 20 T cell receptor beta chains presented below share a single source sample, sequenced in a study of shared clonotypes between healthy human individuals. The naive CD8 fraction comprised CD45RO-negative cells positively selected for CCR7 and excluded terminally differentiated effector memory CD45RA+ cells. Assay used: immunoSEQ multiplex PCR; TCRdb lists only in-frame clones, some missing. This table has millions of clones, about 93% appearing once. The sample taken for sequencing was naive CD8+ T cells from PBMCs. These receptors were collected from a man between 18 and 29 years old in good health. Some clones in this sample may be carry-over from other donors' samples.

The chain recombines TRBV2 with TRBJ1-1, with 7 bases identical to TRBD1. J was trimmed by 3 bases and V by 4 bases; bases with no gene match: 17. Germline V gene lookup returns CDR1 SNHLY and CDR2 FYNNEI. This CDR3 region has 18 residues. CDR3 sequence (DNA): TGTGCCAGCAGTGGCCAACAGGGGCGCAGGGGAGAGGACACTGAAGCTTTCTTT. It specifies CASSGQQGRRGEDTEAFF.

The chain uses TRBV28 and TRBJ2-3; TRBD1 or TRBD2 may be the D gene (5 bases each). Looked up from germline, CDR1 is MDHEN and CDR2 is SYDVKM. V dropped 5 bases and J dropped 7 bases, with 25 bases sitting between them. The CDR3 totals 17 residues. As DNA, the CDR3 is TGTGCCAGCAGTAAGGGCGTGAGGGGTCCGAAGGCGAATACGCAGTATTTT. This codes for CASSKGVRGPKANTQYF.

A remark on this clone: The junction does not match germline at one end; this may be a read error. The chain carries TRBV2 and TRBJ1-5; no firm D call. The CDR3 spans 13 residues. Germline V lookup: CDR1 SNHLY, CDR2 FYNNEI. The DNA for the CDR3 is TGTACCAGCAGTGAAAGGAGCAATCAGCCCCAGCATTTT. Amino acids: CTSSERSNQPQHF.

The chain carries TRBV27 and TRBJ2-5; 10 nucleotides align to TRBD2. V was clipped by 2 bases and J by 5 bases; unmatched bases: 11. The CDR3 spans 17 residues. The germline gives CDR1 MNHEY, CDR2 SMNVEV (reference sequence). The DNA for the CDR3 is TGTGCCAGCAGTTTAGTAGGAGCGGGAGGGCTTCAGGAGACCCAGTACTTC. This sequence encodes CASSLVGAGGLQETQYF.

The rearrangement uses TRBV2 and TRBJ2-1, with D possibly being TRBD2 (5 bases). The length of the CDR3 is 14 residues. The germline V and J ends were trimmed by 7 bases and 7 bases, with 17 bases remaining between them. The V gene's germline CDR1 is SNHLY and CDR2 FYNNEI. The CDR3 reads CASISGIMGNEQFF. The DNA of the CDR3 is TGTGCCAGCATTTCCGGGATAATGGGTAATGAGCAGTTCTTC.

This chain links TRBV4-1 with TRBJ2-7; 7 positions match TRBD1. Germline CDR1 is MGHRA and CDR2 is YSYEKL. Trimming cost V 4 bases and J 7 bases; bases outside gene matches: 16. The CDR3 consists of 16 residues. The CDR3 DNA sequence: TGCGCCAGCAGCCTCAACTGGGACAGACCCTCGTATGAGCAGTACTTC. Translated: CASSLNWDRPSYEQYF.

As concerns this clone: Other DNA sequences of this sample code for an identical CDR3. V usage is TRBV27 and J usage is TRBJ2-7, with D maybe TRBD2 (6 bases). There are 14 residues in the CDR3. Between the trimmed V and J ends, which lost 3 bases and 2 bases, there was a span of 11 bases. CDR1 is MNHEY, CDR2 SMNVEV, per germline (reference sequence). In DNA form, the CDR3 reads TGTGCCAGCAGTTTTACCGGGGGAACCTACGAGCAGTACTTC. It specifies CASSFTGGTYEQYF.

The genes are TRBV6-1 and TRBJ1-1; tentatively, D is TRBD1 (6 bases). Deletions cut 6 bases from V and 1 base from J, with 12 bases between. Germline CDR1 reads MNHNS; CDR2 reads SASEGT. The CDR3 is 14 amino acids. CDR3 bases: TGTGCCAGCAGACAAGGACAGAAGAACACTGAAGCTTTCTTT. It yields the protein CASRQGQKNTEAFF.

This sequence joins TRBV30 and TRBJ1-3; no clear D gene. V was clipped by 1 base and J by 3 bases, with 7 bases between them. CDR1 and CDR2 (germline): GTSNPN, SVGIG (reference sequence). CDR3 length: 13 residues. CDR3 DNA sequence: TGTGCCTGGAGTGGCCCCATTGGAAACACCATATATTTT. Amino acid sequence: CAWSGPIGNTIYF.

J is TRBJ2-7 and V is TRBV28; D is perhaps TRBD1 or TRBD2 (6 bases each). The CDR3 has 10 amino acids. Trimming left V 6 bases short and J 11 bases short, with 11 bases between. Germline assignment: CDR1 MDHEN and CDR2 SYDVKM. In DNA form, the CDR3 reads TGTGCCAGCAGCCGGGGGCGGGAGTACTTC. Translating gives CASSRGREYF. The full variable domain, completed using reference TRBV28 and TRBJ2-7, is DVKVTQSSRYLVKRTGEKVFLECVQDMDHENMFWYRQDPGLGLRLIYFSYDVKMKEKGDIPEGYSVSREKKERFSLILESASTNQTSMYLCASSRGREYFGPGTRLTVT.

The rearrangement links TRBV18 to TRBJ2-1; D gene ambiguous. The CDR3 extends over 12 amino acids. V gave up 0 bases and J gave up 9 bases, with 6 bases separating them. Germline assignment: CDR1 KGHSH and CDR2 LQKENI. The CDR3 nucleotides read TGTGCCAGCTCACCACCGATTACTGAGCAGTTCTTC. Translated: CASSPPITEQFF.

This chain links TRBV2 with TRBJ2-7; D is perhaps TRBD2 (5 bases). Germline-derived CDR1 and CDR2 are SNHLY and FYNNEI. The CDR3 spans 13 residues. Trimming took 4 bases from V and 2 from J, leaving 9 bases between them. The CDR3 DNA follows: TGTGCCAGCAGTGCTAGCCGCACCTACGAGCAGTACTTC. Residues: CASSASRTYEQYF.

CDR3 loop: CASSLDTGSGLSTDTQYF. The CDR3 DNA reads TGTGCCAGCAGCTTAGATACGGGGTCGGGACTGAGCACAGATACGCAGTATTTT. V is TRBV11-2 and J is TRBJ2-3, with D maybe TRBD2 (6 bases). Germline lookup yields CDR1 SGHAT and CDR2 FQNNGV. CDR3 length: 18 residues. Between the trimmed V and J ends, which lost 0 bases and 0 bases, there was a span of 16 bases.

The sample holds a few counts of this clone. The chain recombines TRBV5-6 with TRBJ1-1, with D tentatively TRBD1 (5 bases). The CDR3 is 15 residues long. Germline V gene sequence: CDR1 SGHDT, CDR2 YYEEEE. The V and J ends lost 4 bases and 3 bases respectively, with 16 bases between them. This chain's CDR3 is CASSPMRGWYTEAFF. CDR3 coding DNA: TGTGCCAGCAGCCCGATGAGGGGATGGTACACTGAAGCTTTCTTT. Using reference TRBV5-6 and TRBJ1-1 for the parts outside the CDR3, the full variable domain is DAGVTQSPTHLIKTRGQQVTLRCSPKSGHDTVSWYQQALGQGPQFIFQYYEEEERQRGNFPDRFSGHQFPNYSSELNVNALLLGDSALYLCASSPMRGWYTEAFFGQGTRLTVV.

The chain has TRBV15 and TRBJ1-1; 9 nucleotides line up with TRBD1. Germline V gives CDR1 LNHNV, CDR2 YYDKDF (reference sequence). CDR3 length: 15 amino acids. V dropped 1 base and J dropped 5; count of bases not matched to a gene: 5. The CDR3 sequence: CATSRVDRGRTEAFF. The CDR3 coding sequence is TGTGCCACCAGCAGAGTGGACAGGGGAAGAACTGAAGCTTTCTTT.

The J gene is TRBJ1-1, the V gene TRBV7-2; D is perhaps TRBD1 (5 bases). Germline assignment: CDR1 SGHTA and CDR2 FQGNSA. The length of the CDR3 is 14 residues. The V gene lost 0 bases and the J gene lost 1 base, with 6 bases spanning the gap. The DNA for the CDR3 is TGTGCCAGCAGCTTAGCTGGACAGAACACTGAAGCTTTCTTT. This sequence encodes CASSLAGQNTEAFF.

This clone showed up just once. This sequence joins TRBV6-1 and TRBJ1-5; TRBD1 aligns across 7 bases. V shed 3 bases, J shed 7 bases, and the junction held 6 bases outside the gene matches. This CDR3 contains 14 residues. CDR1 MNHNS and CDR2 SASEGT come from the germline V gene. CDR3 sequence reads: CASSDPTGAQPQHF. The CDR3, as DNA: TGTGCCAGCAGTGACCCAACAGGGGCGCAGCCCCAGCATTTT.

The chain is built from TRBV7-9 and TRBJ1-2; D gene uncertain. V lost 1 base, J lost 6 bases, and 9 bases lay in between. The CDR3 loop spans 13 amino acids. Germline V gene sequence: CDR1 SEHNR, CDR2 FQNEAQ (reference sequence). CDR3 loop: CASSLVVGDGYTF. The DNA for the CDR3 is TGTGCCAGCAGCTTAGTGGTAGGAGATGGCTACACCTTC.

This clone is a singleton in its sample. The J gene is TRBJ2-4, the V gene TRBV2; 13 bases are shared with TRBD2. Germline CDR1 and CDR2: SNHLY and FYNNEI. With 6 bases clipped from V and 1 base from J, the junction kept 9 bases outside the gene matches. The CDR3 spans 18 residues. CDR3 loop: CASRELAGGPEAKNIQYF. CDR3 in DNA: TGTGCCAGCAGAGAACTAGCGGGAGGGCCGGAGGCCAAAAACATTCAGTACTTC.

The J gene is TRBJ2-7, the V gene TRBV7-6, with 11 bases identical to TRBD2. Germline loops: CDR1 SGHVS, CDR2 FNYEAQ. This CDR3 is 16 amino acids long. V gave up 1 base and J gave up 2 bases; unmatched junction bases: 4. The CDR3 sequence is CASSLVTSGSAYEQYF. CDR3 nucleotide sequence: TGTGCCAGCAGCTTAGTAACTAGCGGGAGTGCCTACGAGCAGTACTTC.